The 3 T cell receptor beta chains listed next were all sequenced from one sample in a study of T cell responses to AZD1222 COVID-19 vaccine. Generated by immunoSEQ multiplex PCR, the TCRdb table keeps only in-frame clones and is missing some. This sample carries about 88,000 clones, 89% of them seen once, and the ten largest clones take over 2%. Material: peripheral blood, obtained on day 0 of AZD1222 vaccination. The receptors shown here come from an adult in good health.

The V and J genes are TRBV2 and TRBJ2-7; weak D call: TRBD1 (6 bases). V lost 5 bases to trimming and J lost 2 bases, with 19 bases between them. The CDR3 extends over 16 amino acids. CDR1 is SNHLY, CDR2 FYNNEI, per germline. For the CDR3, the DNA is TGTGCCAGCAGTCATAAACAGTCGAAGGGGGCCTACGAGCAGTACTTC. This encodes CASSHKQSKGAYEQYF.

This chain links TRBV6-5 with TRBJ2-3, with D tentatively TRBD2 (6 bases). V dropped 6 bases and J dropped 2 bases, with 15 bases sitting between them. Germline CDR1 reads MNHEY; CDR2 reads SVGAGI. The CDR3 loop spans 15 amino acids. The CDR3 spells CASRARGSLTDTQYF. In DNA form, the CDR3 reads TGTGCCAGCAGAGCTCGGGGGTCTCTCACAGATACGCAGTATTTT.

The table lists this clone with a few counts. The genes are TRBV11-2 and TRBJ1-6; TRBD1 matches at 8 bases. CDR3 size: 14 residues. Germline V gene lookup returns CDR1 SGHAT and CDR2 FQNNGV. Unmatched junction bases numbered 4, after V lost 5 bases and J lost 7 bases. The chain's CDR3 is CASSTGQENSPLHF. The CDR3 DNA sequence: TGTGCCAGCAGCACGGGACAGGAGAATTCACCCCTCCACTTT.